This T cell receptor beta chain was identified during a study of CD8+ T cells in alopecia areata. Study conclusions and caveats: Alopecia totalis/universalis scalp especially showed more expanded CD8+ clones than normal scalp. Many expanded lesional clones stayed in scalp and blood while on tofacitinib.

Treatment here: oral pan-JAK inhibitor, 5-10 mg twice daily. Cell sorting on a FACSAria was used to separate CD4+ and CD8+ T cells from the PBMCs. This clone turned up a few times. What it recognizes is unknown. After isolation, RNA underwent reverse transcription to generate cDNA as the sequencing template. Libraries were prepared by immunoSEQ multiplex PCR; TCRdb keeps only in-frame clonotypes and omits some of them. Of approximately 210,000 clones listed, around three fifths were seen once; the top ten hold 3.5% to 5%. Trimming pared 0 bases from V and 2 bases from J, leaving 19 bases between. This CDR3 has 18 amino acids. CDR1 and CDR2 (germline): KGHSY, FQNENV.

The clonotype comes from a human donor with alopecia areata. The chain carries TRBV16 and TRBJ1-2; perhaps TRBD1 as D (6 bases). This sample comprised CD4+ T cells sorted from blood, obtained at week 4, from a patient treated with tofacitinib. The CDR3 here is CASSQSIITGYRNYGYTF. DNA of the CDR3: TGTGCCAGCAGCCAATCCATAATCACAGGGTATCGGAACTATGGCTACACCTTC.